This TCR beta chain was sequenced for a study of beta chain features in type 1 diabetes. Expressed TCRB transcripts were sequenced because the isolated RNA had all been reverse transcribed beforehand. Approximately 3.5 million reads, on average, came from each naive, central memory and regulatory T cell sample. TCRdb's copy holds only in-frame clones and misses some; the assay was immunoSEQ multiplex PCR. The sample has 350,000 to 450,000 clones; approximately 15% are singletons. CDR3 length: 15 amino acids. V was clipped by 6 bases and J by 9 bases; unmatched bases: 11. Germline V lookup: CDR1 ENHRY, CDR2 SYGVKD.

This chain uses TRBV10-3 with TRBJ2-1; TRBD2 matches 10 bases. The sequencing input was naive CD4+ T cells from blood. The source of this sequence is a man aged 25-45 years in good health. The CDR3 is CAISTLAGDRSEQFF. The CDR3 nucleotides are TGTGCCATCAGCACCCTAGCGGGGGATCGAAGTGAGCAGTTCTTC.